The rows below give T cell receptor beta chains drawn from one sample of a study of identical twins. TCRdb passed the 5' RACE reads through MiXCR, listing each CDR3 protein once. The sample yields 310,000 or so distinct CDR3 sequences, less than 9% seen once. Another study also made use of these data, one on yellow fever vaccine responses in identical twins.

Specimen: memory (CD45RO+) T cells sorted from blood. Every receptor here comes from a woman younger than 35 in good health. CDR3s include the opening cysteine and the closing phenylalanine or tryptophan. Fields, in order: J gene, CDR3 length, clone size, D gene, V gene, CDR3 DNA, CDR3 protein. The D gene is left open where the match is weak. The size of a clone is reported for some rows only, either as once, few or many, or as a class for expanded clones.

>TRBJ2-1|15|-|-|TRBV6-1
TGTGCCAGCAGCCGAGGGGGGAGCGGGGATGGTGAGCAGTTCTTC
CASSRGGSGDGEQFF
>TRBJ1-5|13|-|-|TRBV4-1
TGCGCCAGCAGCCAAGTTATCGGTCAGCCCCAGCATTTT
CASSQVIGQPQHF
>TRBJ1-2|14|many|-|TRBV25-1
TGTGCCAGCAGTGGAACAGGGAGTAACTATGGCTACACCTTC
CASSGTGSNYGYTF
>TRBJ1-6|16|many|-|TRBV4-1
TGCGCCAGCAGCCAAGATCATGGGGCCCTCTATTCACCCCTCCACTTT
CASSQDHGALYSPLHF
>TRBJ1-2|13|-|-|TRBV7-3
TGTGCCAGCAGCTTAGTTCCTAACTATGGCTACACCTTC
CASSLVPNYGYTF
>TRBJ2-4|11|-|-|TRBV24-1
TGTGCCACCGGCGCCAAAAACATTCAGTACTTC
CATGAKNIQYF
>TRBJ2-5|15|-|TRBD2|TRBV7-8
TGTGCCAGCAGCCCGGTAGCGGGGGGGCAAGAGACCCAGTACTTC
CASSPVAGGQETQYF
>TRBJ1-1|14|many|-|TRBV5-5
TGTGCCAGCAGCTTGGTCTCGGGGAACACTGAAGCTTTCTTT
CASSLVSGNTEAFF
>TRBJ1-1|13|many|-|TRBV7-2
TGTGCCAGCAGCCTTTCATCGTCAGGGTCGGCTTTCTTT
CASSLSSSGSAFF
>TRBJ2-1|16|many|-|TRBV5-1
TGCGCCAGCAGCTTACTGCCTAGAGAACGGTACAATGAGCAGTTCTTC
CASSLLPRERYNEQFF
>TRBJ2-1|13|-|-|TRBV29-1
TGCAGCGTTGTGACAGGATACTACAATGAGCAGTTCTTC
CSVVTGYYNEQFF
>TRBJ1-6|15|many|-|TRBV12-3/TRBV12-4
TGTGCCAGCAGTTTATGGCCTCAGGGAACCTCACCCCTCCACTTT
CASSLWPQGTSPLHF
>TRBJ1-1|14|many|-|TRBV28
TGTGCCAGCAGTAATCAGGGGCGGGGGACTGAAGCTTTCTTT
CASSNQGRGTEAFF
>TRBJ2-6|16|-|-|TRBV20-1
TGCAGTGCTAGAGCCCAGGGGGGTTCTGGGGCCAACGTCCTGACTTTC
CSARAQGGSGANVLTF
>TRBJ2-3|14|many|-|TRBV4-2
TGTGCCAGCAGCCAAGATGCGGGGACAGATACGCAGTATTTT
CASSQDAGTDTQYF
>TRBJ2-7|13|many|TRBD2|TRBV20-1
TGCAGTGCAAAAAGGGAGGGCCACTACGAGCAGTACTTC
CSAKREGHYEQYF
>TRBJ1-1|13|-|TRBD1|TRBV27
TGTGCCAGCAGCTTATATGGGACAGAGAAAGCTTTCTTT
CASSLYGTEKAFF
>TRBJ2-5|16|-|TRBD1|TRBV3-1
TGTGCCAGCAGCCTTGCGCCGACAGGGATACAAGAGACCCAGTACTTC
CASSLAPTGIQETQYF
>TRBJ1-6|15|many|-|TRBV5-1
TGCGCCAGCAGCTTGTCGGGTTCCTATAATTCACCCCTCCACTTT
CASSLSGSYNSPLHF
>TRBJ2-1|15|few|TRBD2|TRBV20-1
TGCAGTGCTAGAGATCCGGGGGGGCCAGGCAATGAGCAGTTCTTC
CSARDPGGPGNEQFF
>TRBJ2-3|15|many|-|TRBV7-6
TGTGCCAGCAGCTTAGCCGGGAGCGCCACAGATACGCAGTATTTT
CASSLAGSATDTQYF
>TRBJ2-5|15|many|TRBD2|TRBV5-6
TGTGCCAGCAGCTTCCGACTAGCGTATCAAGAGACCCAGTACTTC
CASSFRLAYQETQYF
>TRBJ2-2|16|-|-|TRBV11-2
TGTGCCAGCAGCTTAGGAGGAGGGACGAACACCGGGGAGCTGTTTTTT
CASSLGGGTNTGELFF
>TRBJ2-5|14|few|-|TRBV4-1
TGCGCCAGCAGCCAAGAGGTCCAACAAGAGACCCAGTACTTC
CASSQEVQQETQYF
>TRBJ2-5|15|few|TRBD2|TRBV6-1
TGTGCCAGCATGGAAATAGCGGGGATCCAAGAGACCCAGTACTTC
CASMEIAGIQETQYF
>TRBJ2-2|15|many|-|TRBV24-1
TGTGCCACCAGTGATTCCCGACGGGACACCGGGGAGCTGTTTTTT
CATSDSRRDTGELFF
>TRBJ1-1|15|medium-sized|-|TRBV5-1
TGCGCCAGCAGCCTACCCAGGACAGCCGGAACTGAAGCTTTCTTT
CASSLPRTAGTEAFF
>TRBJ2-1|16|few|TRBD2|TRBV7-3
TGTGCCAGCAGCGTAACTAGCGGGAATATGGGAAATGAGCAGTTCTTC
CASSVTSGNMGNEQFF
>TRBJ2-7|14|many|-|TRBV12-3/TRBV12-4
TGTGCCAGCAGTTCAAATGAGGGTAGATACGAGCAGTACTTC
CASSSNEGRYEQYF
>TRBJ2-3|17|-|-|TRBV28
TGTGCCAGCAGTTTCGGTATTTTGTCTACTAGCACAGATACGCAGTATTTT
CASSFGILSTSTDTQYF
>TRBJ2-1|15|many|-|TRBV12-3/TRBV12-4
TGTGCCAGCAGTTTATTGGGCGGGAAAGGAAATGAGCAGTTCTTC
CASSLLGGKGNEQFF
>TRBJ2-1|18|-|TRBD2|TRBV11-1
TGTGCCAGCAGCCAGACTAGCGGGAGGGCCGGGGCCTACAATGAGCAGTTCTTC
CASSQTSGRAGAYNEQFF
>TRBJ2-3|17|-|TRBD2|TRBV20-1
TGCAGTGCTAGAGATCCTCTAGCGGGGGGGCAAGCAGATACGCAGTATTTT
CSARDPLAGGQADTQYF
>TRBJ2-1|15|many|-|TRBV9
TGTGCCAGCAGCGTGCGACTAGATAGTGGCAATGAGCAGTTCTTC
CASSVRLDSGNEQFF
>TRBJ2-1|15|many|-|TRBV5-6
TGTGCCAGCAGCTGGTACTGGGGGGCCTACAATGAGCAGTTCTTC
CASSWYWGAYNEQFF
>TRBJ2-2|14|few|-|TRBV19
TGTGCCAGTAGAACTAGTGAAAAGACCGGGGAGCTGTTTTTT
CASRTSEKTGELFF
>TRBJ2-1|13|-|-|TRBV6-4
TGTGCCAGCAGTGACAGGGTCAACAATGAGCAGTTCTTC
CASSDRVNNEQFF
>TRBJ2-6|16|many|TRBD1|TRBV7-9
TGTGCCAGCACGGACAGGGAAACCCGTGGGGCCAACGTCCTGACTTTC
CASTDRETRGANVLTF
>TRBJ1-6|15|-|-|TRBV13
TGTGCCAGCAGCTTCTTCGACCGGGATAATTCACCCCTCCACTTT
CASSFFDRDNSPLHF
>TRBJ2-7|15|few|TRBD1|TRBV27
TGTGCCAGCAGTTTTTATCGGGACAGGGTTAACGAGCAGTACTTC
CASSFYRDRVNEQYF
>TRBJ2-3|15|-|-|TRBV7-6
TGTGCCAGCAGCTCCGGACTACAGGGGCAAGATACGCAGTATTTT
CASSSGLQGQDTQYF
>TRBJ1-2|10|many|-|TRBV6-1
TGTGCCAGCAGTCGGGGAGGCTACACCTTC
CASSRGGYTF
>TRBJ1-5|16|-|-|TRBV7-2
TGTGCCAGCAGCTTAATCGCAGGGACTTTACATCAGCCCCAGCATTTT
CASSLIAGTLHQPQHF
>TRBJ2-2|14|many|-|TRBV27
TGTGCCAGCAGTGCACAGGCGATTAACGGGGAGCTGTTTTTT
CASSAQAINGELFF
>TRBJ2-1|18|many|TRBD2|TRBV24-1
TGTGCCACCAGTGGCGGGACTAGCGGAAAGACCTCCTACAATGAGCAGTTCTTC
CATSGGTSGKTSYNEQFF
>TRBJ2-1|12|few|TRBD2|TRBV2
TGTGCCAGCAGTGGACTAGCGGCTGAGCAGTTCTTC
CASSGLAAEQFF
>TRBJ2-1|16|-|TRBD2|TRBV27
TGTGCCAGCAGTTCTCCTGGGGAGCGGGGATACAATGTGCAGTTCTTC
CASSSPGERGYNVQFF
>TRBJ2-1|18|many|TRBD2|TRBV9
TGTGCCAGCAGCGCAGGGACTAGCGGGGGGTTGTTTAACAATGAGCAGTTCTTC
CASSAGTSGGLFNNEQFF
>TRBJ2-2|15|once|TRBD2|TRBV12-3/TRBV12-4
TGTGCCAGCAAACATAGCGGGGGGGGGCTCGGGGAGCTGTTTTTT
CASKHSGGGLGELFF
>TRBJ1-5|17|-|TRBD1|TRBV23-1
TGCGCCAGCAGTCACCCGGGTCCAGGGGGAGGCAATCAGCCCCAGCATTTT
CASSHPGPGGGNQPQHF